Below, 18 T cell receptor beta chains from the same sample are listed, as sequenced in a study of tumor-infiltrating lymphocytes in localized non-small cell lung cancer. TCRdb's table, derived via immunoSEQ multiplex PCR, lists solely in-frame clones and lacks some. The sample records over 10,000 clones, approximately 66% being singletons. Sample: lung tumor tissue. Source of these receptors: a human donor with non-small cell lung cancer.

V and J are TRBV10-2 and TRBJ2-7; TRBD2 is a possible D gene (5 bases). From germline, CDR1 is WSHSY and CDR2 SAAADI. The CDR3 consists of 14 residues. V lost 3 bases and J lost 2, with 11 bases in between. The CDR3 protein is CASSEFVGAYEQYF. DNA of the CDR3: TGCGCCAGCAGTGAATTTGTGGGAGCCTACGAGCAGTACTTC.

V gene TRBV10-3 combines with J gene TRBJ2-7; tentative D call: TRBD1 (6 bases). V gave up 8 bases and J gave up 3 bases, with 11 bases separating them. The germline V gene encodes CDR1 ENHRY and CDR2 SYGVKD. The CDR3 covers 12 residues. The CDR3 protein is CAIGTSRYEQYF. Here the CDR3 DNA reads TGTGCCATCGGGACAAGCCGCTACGAGCAGTACTTC.

The chain carries TRBV19 and TRBJ1-5, with D unresolved. V lost 3 bases, J lost 5 bases, and 8 bases lay in between. This CDR3 is 13 amino acids long. Per germline, CDR1 LNHDA and CDR2 SQIVND (reference sequence). The DNA of the CDR3 is TGTGCCAGTAGTATTCAAGGGCATCAGCCCCAGCATTTT. This encodes CASSIQGHQPQHF.

The J gene is TRBJ2-6, the V gene TRBV18, with D uncertain. This CDR3 has 16 residues. V shed 4 bases and J shed 0 bases, with 10 bases lying between them. Per germline, CDR1 KGHSH and CDR2 LQKENI. The CDR3 is CASSLLRVSGANVLTF. CDR3 nucleotide sequence: TGTGCCAGCTCACTCTTAAGGGTCTCTGGGGCCAACGTCCTGACTTTC.

V gene TRBV7-2 combines with J gene TRBJ2-5, with D uncertain. Germline lookup yields CDR1 SGHTA and CDR2 FQGNSA. CDR3 length equals 11 residues. V lost 3 bases, J lost 5 bases, and 4 bases lay in between. The CDR3 sequence: CASSLYETQYF. As DNA, the CDR3 is TGTGCCAGCAGCTTGTATGAGACCCAGTACTTC.

The chain uses TRBV6-6 and TRBJ2-7; D gene ambiguous. From germline, CDR1 is MNHNY and CDR2 SVGAGI (reference sequence). The CDR3 has 14 residues. Between the trimmed V and J ends, which lost 6 bases and 1 base, there was a span of 13 bases. CDR3 amino acids: CASRSWATSYEQYF. Here the CDR3 DNA reads TGTGCCAGCAGGTCCTGGGCGACATCCTACGAGCAGTACTTC.

J is TRBJ1-2 and V is TRBV28, with D possibly TRBD1 on 5 matching bases. This CDR3 region has 14 residues. Germline-derived CDR1 and CDR2 are MDHEN and SYDVKM. Trimming shortened V by 6 bases and J by 1 base, and 12 bases separated the two germline ends. The CDR3 sequence is CASSPGSNNYGYTF. The CDR3 nucleotides are TGTGCCAGCAGCCCAGGGTCTAATAACTATGGCTACACCTTC.

This clone showed up just a few times. The chain has TRBV10-3 and TRBJ1-2, with a weak D call TRBD1 (5 bases). The germline gives CDR1 ENHRY, CDR2 SYGVKD. Between the trimmed V and J ends, which lost 8 bases and 8 bases, there was a span of 15 bases. The CDR3 consists of 12 residues. CDR3 sequence: CAIPGPSLGYTF. CDR3 nucleotide sequence: TGTGCCATCCCAGGGCCCAGTTTAGGCTACACCTTC.

This clone is judged medium-sized. The chain is built from TRBV7-6 and TRBJ1-2; 8 bases fit TRBD1. Trimming cost V 6 bases and J 5 bases; bases outside gene matches: 14. The CDR3 has 16 amino acids. CDR1 is SGHVS, CDR2 FNYEAQ, per germline. CDR3 in DNA: TGTGCCAGCAGTTCGGGACAGGTCCCCGGATTTTATGGCTACACCTTC. As protein: CASSSGQVPGFYGYTF. The full variable domain, rest sourced from reference TRBV7-6 and TRBJ1-2, is GAGVSQSPRYKVTKRGQDVALRCDPISGHVSLYWYRQALGQGPEFLTYFNYEAQQDKSGLPNDRFSAERPEGSISTLTIQRTEQRDSAMYRCASSSGQVPGFYGYTFGSGTRLTVV.

This clone counts as large. The chain joins TRBV12-5 to TRBJ2-5, with a possible D match to TRBD1 (6 bases). CDR1 is LGHNT and CDR2 is FRNRAP in the germline V gene. Trimming cost V 2 bases and J 5 bases, with 12 bases left between them. This CDR3 spans 14 amino acids. The CDR3 spells CASGLTWDIETQYF. CDR3 in DNA: TGTGCTAGTGGTTTGACCTGGGACATTGAGACCCAGTACTTC.

This chain joins TRBV7-6 and TRBJ2-2; a possible D gene is TRBD1 (6 bases). The CDR3 has 15 amino acids. The germline gives CDR1 SGHVS, CDR2 FNYEAQ. Trimming shortened V by 5 bases and J by 8 bases, and 18 bases separated the two germline ends. CDR3: CASSERGQGSGELFF. In DNA form, the CDR3 reads TGTGCCAGCAGCGAGAGAGGGCAGGGGTCAGGGGAGCTGTTTTTT.

The chain has TRBV18 and TRBJ1-3; D gene uncertain. V lost 3 bases and J lost 0, with 18 bases in between. The germline V gene encodes CDR1 KGHSH and CDR2 LQKENI. CDR3 length: 18 amino acids. The CDR3 here is CASSPMSARLSSGNTIYF. The DNA for the CDR3 is TGTGCCAGCTCACCTATGTCTGCGAGGCTAAGCTCTGGAAACACCATATATTTT.

This clone was counted only a few times. The genes are TRBV5-5 and TRBJ2-3, with 9 bases lining up with TRBD1. CDR3 length: 16 amino acids. Germline CDR1 and CDR2: SGHKS and YYEKEE (reference sequence). V shed 4 bases, J shed 4 bases, and the junction held 10 bases outside the gene matches. The CDR3 region has the DNA TGTGCCAGCAGCCTACAGGGGGCGCTCCTCCCAGATACGCAGTATTTT. Encoded protein: CASSLQGALLPDTQYF.

J is TRBJ2-2 and V is TRBV30; D is possibly TRBD2 (5 bases). Germline V gives CDR1 GTSNPN, CDR2 SVGIG (reference sequence). There are 15 residues in the CDR3. The V and J ends lost 4 bases and 1 base respectively, with 13 bases between them. CDR3 nucleotide sequence: TGTGCCTGGAATCGTCGCGGAGGGAACACCGGGGAGCTGTTTTTT. It translates to CAWNRRGGNTGELFF.

The rearrangement joins TRBV7-9 to TRBJ2-5; 7 bases agree with TRBD2. This CDR3 has 16 residues. Germline V gene data show CDR1 as SEHNR and CDR2 as FQNEAQ (reference sequence). The J segment lost 1 base and the V segment lost 4 bases, leaving 9 bases of the junction unmatched. CDR3 amino acids: CASSSEGLYIQETQYF. CDR3 coding DNA: TGTGCCAGCAGCTCCGAGGGACTATACATCCAAGAGACCCAGTACTTC.

The chain links TRBV20-1 to TRBJ1-1, with TRBD1 as a possible D gene (5 bases). Trimming left V 5 bases short and J 4 bases short, with 8 bases between. CDR1 is DFQATT, CDR2 SNEGSKA, per germline (reference sequence). The CDR3 is 11 amino acids. The CDR3 loop is CSAEGTTEAFF. As DNA, the CDR3 is TGCAGTGCTGAGGGGACCACTGAAGCTTTCTTT.

The chain is built from TRBV29-1 and TRBJ2-7, with D perhaps TRBD1 (5 bases). With 5 bases removed from V and 2 bases from J, the gap between germline ends came to 13 bases. Germline-derived CDR1 and CDR2 are SQVTM and ANQGSEA. The CDR3 has 13 residues. The CDR3 is CSVRRQGTYEQYF. The CDR3 DNA reads as TGCAGCGTTCGGCGGCAGGGAACCTACGAGCAGTACTTC.

The V call is TRBV10-3, the J call TRBJ2-7; no firm D call. In germline, CDR1 is ENHRY, CDR2 SYGVKD. Trimming pared 2 bases from V and 5 bases from J, leaving 4 bases between. The CDR3 spans 11 residues. For the CDR3, the DNA is TGTGCCATCAGTGAGGGGCACGAGCAGTACTTC. Protein product: CAISEGHEQYF.